This T cell receptor beta chain was identified during a study of blood T cells in healthy people across ages. Study information: About one barcoded beta molecule per two T cells was the capture yield of template switching.

Then a second PCR, running about 7 to 11 cycles, was carried out with a sample-barcoded 5' primer and a J-beta primer mix. MiXCR was run by TCRdb on the 5' RACE reads, yielding one entry per CDR3 protein. The table has about 1.1 million distinct CDR3 sequences, 35% to 40% seen once. Researchers report isolating at least 6 million PBMCs per sample. The CDR3 spans 16 residues. The junction had 15 bases not matched to a gene; V was cut back by 7 bases and J by 7 bases. CDR1 is SNHLY, CDR2 FYNNEI, per germline. The rearrangement joins TRBV2 to TRBJ2-1, with TRBD1 matching over 8 bases. This TCR was recovered from a man aged 18 to 30 in good health. Sequenced material: blood. CDR3: CASTRRSGDRRNEQFF. The CDR3 DNA sequence: TGTGCCAGCACTCGACGGTCAGGGGACAGGAGGAATGAGCAGTTCTTC.